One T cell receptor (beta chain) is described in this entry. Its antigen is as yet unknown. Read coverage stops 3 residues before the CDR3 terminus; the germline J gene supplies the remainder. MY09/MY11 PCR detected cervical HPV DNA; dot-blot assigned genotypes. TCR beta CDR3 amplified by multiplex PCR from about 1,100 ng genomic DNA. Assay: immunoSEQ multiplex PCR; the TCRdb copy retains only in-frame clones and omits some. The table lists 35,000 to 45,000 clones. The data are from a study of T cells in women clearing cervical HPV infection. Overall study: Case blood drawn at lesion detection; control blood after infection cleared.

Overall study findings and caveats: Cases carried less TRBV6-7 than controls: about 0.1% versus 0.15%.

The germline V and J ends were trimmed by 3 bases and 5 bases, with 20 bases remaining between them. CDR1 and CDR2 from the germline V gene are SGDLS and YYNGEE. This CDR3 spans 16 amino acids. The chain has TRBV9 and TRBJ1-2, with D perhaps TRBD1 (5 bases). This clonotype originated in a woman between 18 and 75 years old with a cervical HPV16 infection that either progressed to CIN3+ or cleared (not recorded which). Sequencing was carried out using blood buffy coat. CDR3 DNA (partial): TGTGCCAGCAGCGAGGACTCTCGGGGGACTGCGTATGGC. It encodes CASSEDSRGTAYG. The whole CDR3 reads CASSEDSRGTAYGYTF.